A selection of T cell receptor beta chains follows, all from one sample in a study of blood T cell repertoires in COVID-19. Sequenced by immunoSEQ multiplex PCR; TCRdb stores in-frame clones only, minus some. This repertoire shows hundreds of thousands of clones, over 70% found once; its top ten account for about 8%. Material for sequencing was peripheral blood. The receptor set was obtained from a woman over 75 with acute or convalescent COVID-19. The CDR3 runs from the conserved cysteine through the conserved F or W. D genes are given only for firm matches. Size is stated for part of the rows, as once, few or many counts, or as a class when the clone is expanded.

d_gene	abundance	v_gene	j_gene	CDR3nt	CDR3aa
-	once	TRBV4-2	TRBJ1-5	TGTGCCAGCAGTTACACAGGTAGCAATCAGCCCCAGCATTTT	CASSYTGSNQPQHF
-	-	TRBV12-3/TRBV12-4	TRBJ1-1	TGTGCCATCCATACTCAGGGGCCCACTGAAGCTTTCTTT	CAIHTQGPTEAFF
-	-	TRBV3-1/TRBV3-2	TRBJ1-5	TGTGCCAGCAGCCAAGCTCCAATATCAGAGCCCCAGCATTTT	CASSQAPISEPQHF
TRBD2	-	TRBV5-4	TRBJ2-1	TGTGCCAGCAGCTTGGGCCTAGGACTAGCGATTTACAATGAGCAGTTCTTC	CASSLGLGLAIYNEQFF
-	-	TRBV5-1	TRBJ1-5	TGCGCCCGCCGACGGGGGGAGGGGAGCAATCAGCCCCAGCATTTT	CARRRGEGSNQPQHF
TRBD2	-	TRBV2	TRBJ2-1	TGTGCCAGCAGTGAAAGGGCTAGCGGGAGAAAGGCTCATGAGCAGTTCTTC	CASSERASGRKAHEQFF
-	-	TRBV7-9	TRBJ2-7	TGTGCCAGCAGCTTAGAGGTTGGGCGGGCCGAGCAGTACTTC	CASSLEVGRAEQYF
-	-	TRBV21-1	TRBJ2-5	TGTGCCAGCAGCAAAACCGTGGGGGCAGGGGTAGTTGGGACCCAGTACTTC	CASSKTVGAGVVGTQYF
-	-	TRBV19	TRBJ2-5	TGTGCCAGTAGTACAGGGTATGCAGAGACCCAGTACTTC	CASSTGYAETQYF
-	-	TRBV11-3	TRBJ1-2	TGTGCCAGCAGCTTATCTCTCAGAAACTATGGCTACACCTTC	CASSLSLRNYGYTF
-	-	TRBV5-6	TRBJ1-2	TGTGCCAGCAGCTTTTCGAACTATGGCTACACCTTC	CASSFSNYGYTF
TRBD1	-	TRBV9	TRBJ2-7	TGTGCCAGCAGCCCGGGCGGACAGGGATACGAGCAGTACTTC	CASSPGGQGYEQYF
-	many	TRBV6-5	TRBJ1-5	TGTGCCAGCAGCCTCACGGGGGTTGGGCAGCCCCAGCATTTT	CASSLTGVGQPQHF
-	-	TRBV5-1	TRBJ2-2	TGCGCCAGCAGCTTGGGAGGTGCGACCCTAAACACCGGGGAGCTGTTTTTT	CASSLGGATLNTGELFF
TRBD1	-	TRBV10-3	TRBJ1-1	TGTGCCATCAGTGAACCTTTTACAGGGGGCCCGTCATCTGAAGCTTTCTTT	CAISEPFTGGPSSEAFF
TRBD1	-	TRBV3-1/TRBV3-2	TRBJ2-3	TGTGCCAGCAGCCCGGACAGGACCCACACAGATACGCAGTATTTT	CASSPDRTHTDTQYF
TRBD1	few	TRBV6-5	TRBJ1-2	TGTGCCAGCAGCCCCGCAGGGGGGTATGGCTACACCTTC	CASSPAGGYGYTF
-	-	TRBV12-3/TRBV12-4	TRBJ2-5	TGTGCCAGCAGTTTCGGAGAGACCCAGTACTTC	CASSFGETQYF
TRBD1	few	TRBV27	TRBJ1-5	TGTGCCAGCAGTTTTTGGACAGGGGGGGCCCATCAGCCCCAGCATTTT	CASSFWTGGAHQPQHF
-	-	TRBV28	TRBJ1-4	TGTGCCAGCAGTGTAAAAACTAGCGTAAATGAAAAACTGTTTTTT	CASSVKTSVNEKLFF